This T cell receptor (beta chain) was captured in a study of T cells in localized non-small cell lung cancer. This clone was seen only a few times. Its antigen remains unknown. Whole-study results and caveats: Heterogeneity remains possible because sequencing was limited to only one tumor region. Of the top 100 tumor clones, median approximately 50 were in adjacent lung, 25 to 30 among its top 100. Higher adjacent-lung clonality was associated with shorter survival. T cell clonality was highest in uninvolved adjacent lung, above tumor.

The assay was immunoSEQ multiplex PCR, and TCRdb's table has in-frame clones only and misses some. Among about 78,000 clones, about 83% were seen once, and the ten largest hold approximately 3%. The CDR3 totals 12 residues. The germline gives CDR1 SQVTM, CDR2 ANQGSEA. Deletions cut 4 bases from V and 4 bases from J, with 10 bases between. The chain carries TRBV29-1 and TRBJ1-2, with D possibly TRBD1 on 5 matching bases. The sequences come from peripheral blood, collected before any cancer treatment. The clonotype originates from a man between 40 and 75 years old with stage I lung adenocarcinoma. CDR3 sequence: CSVGGVLYGYTF. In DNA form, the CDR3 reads TGCAGCGTTGGGGGGGTCCTCTATGGCTACACCTTC.